The present T cell receptor (beta chain) was sequenced within a study of CXCR4 blockade with PD-1 therapy in pancreatic cancer. Sequenced by immunoSEQ multiplex PCR; TCRdb stores in-frame clones only, minus some. The sample carries about 8,900 clones, 50% to 75% recorded once. Of note for this clone: What it recognizes is unknown.

Germline-derived CDR1 and CDR2 are LNHDA and SQIVND (reference sequence). V lost 1 base and J 7 bases, leaving 8 bases between the germline ends. The CDR3 length is 14 residues. The archived tumor blocks came from patients without neoadjuvant therapy before resection. Notes on the study in general: Intratumoral clonality (mean roughly 0.13) exceeded healthy blood (approximately 0.05) but did not track survival.

What was sequenced was tumor tissue. This sequence joins TRBV19 and TRBJ1-6; TRBD1 might be the D (5 bases). This TCR derives from a human donor with pancreatic ductal adenocarcinoma. The CDR3 nucleotides are TGTGCCAGTAGTATAGGACGGACAAATTCACCCCTCCACTTT. The encoded protein is CASSIGRTNSPLHF.